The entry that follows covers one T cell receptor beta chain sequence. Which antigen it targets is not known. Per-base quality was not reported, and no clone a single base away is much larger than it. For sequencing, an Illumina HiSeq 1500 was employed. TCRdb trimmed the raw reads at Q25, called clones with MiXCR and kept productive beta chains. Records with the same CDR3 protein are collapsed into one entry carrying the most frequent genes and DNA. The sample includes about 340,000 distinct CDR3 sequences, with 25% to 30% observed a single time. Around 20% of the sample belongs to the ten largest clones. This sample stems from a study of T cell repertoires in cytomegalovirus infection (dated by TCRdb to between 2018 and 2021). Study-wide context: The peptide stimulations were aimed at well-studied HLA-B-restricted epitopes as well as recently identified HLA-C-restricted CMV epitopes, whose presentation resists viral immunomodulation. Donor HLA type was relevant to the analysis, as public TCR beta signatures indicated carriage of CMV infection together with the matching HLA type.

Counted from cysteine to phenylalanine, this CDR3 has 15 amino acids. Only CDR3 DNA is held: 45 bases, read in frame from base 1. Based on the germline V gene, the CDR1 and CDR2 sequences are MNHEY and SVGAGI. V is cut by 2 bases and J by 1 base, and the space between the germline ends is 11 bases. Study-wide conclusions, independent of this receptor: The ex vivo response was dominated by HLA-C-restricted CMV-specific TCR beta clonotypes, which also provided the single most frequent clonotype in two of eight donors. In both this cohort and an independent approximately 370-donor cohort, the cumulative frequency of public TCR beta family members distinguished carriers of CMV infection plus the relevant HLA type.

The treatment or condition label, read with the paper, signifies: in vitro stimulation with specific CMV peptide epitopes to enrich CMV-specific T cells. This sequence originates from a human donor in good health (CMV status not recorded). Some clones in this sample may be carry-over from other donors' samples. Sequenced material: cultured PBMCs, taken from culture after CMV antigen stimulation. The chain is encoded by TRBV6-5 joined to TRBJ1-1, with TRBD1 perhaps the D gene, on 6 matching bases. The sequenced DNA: TGTGCCAGCAGTTACGAGGGGGAATGGAACACTGAAGCTTTCTTT. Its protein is CASSYEGEWNTEAFF.